A single T cell receptor (beta chain) is shown here with its context. Antigen unknown. This sample was taken from a study of T-cell memory formation after mild COVID-19. Study information: The study found TCR clusters largely donor specific. Study-level results: Contracting clones from day 15 to 85 had balanced CD4/CD8; later expanders favoured CD4+.

Sample barcodes and UMIs were carried by the TCR alpha and TCR beta cDNA libraries that 5'RACE generated with constant-segment primers. TCRdb recomputed calls from the 5' RACE reads with MiXCR, one row per CDR3 protein. This table has about 170,000 distinct CDR3 sequences, 10% to 15% appearing once. What was sequenced was PBMCs or a T cell subset sorted from them (not recorded which). The sequence was collected from a man aged 18 to 30 who had mild COVID-19 (a few samples of this study predate the infection). Cell type and time point are not known.

The CDR3 reads CASSYSPSEGYNEQFF. The CDR3 DNA reads as TGTGCCAGCAGTTACTCACCTTCAGAGGGCTACAATGAGCAGTTCTTC. The V gene is TRBV6-5, the J gene TRBJ2-1; D might be TRBD2 (5 bases). The ends were cut back, 0 bases at V and 3 bases at J, with 12 bases in the middle. CDR3 length: 16 residues. CDR1 is MNHEY, CDR2 SVGAGI, per germline.